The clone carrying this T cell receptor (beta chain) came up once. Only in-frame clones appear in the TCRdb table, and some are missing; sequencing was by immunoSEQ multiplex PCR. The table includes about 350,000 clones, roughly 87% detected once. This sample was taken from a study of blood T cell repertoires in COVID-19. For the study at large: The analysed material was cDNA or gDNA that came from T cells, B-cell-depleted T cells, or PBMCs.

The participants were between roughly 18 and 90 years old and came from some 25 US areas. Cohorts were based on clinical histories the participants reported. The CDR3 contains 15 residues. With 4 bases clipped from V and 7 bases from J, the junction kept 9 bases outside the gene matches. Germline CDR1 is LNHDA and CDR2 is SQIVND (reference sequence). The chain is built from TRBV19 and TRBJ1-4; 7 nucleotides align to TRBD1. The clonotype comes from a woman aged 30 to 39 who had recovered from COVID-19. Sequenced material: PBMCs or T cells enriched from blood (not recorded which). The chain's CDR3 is CASSTPGTAAEKLFF. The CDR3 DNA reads TGTGCCAGTAGTACCCCCGGGACAGCAGCTGAAAAACTGTTTTTT.